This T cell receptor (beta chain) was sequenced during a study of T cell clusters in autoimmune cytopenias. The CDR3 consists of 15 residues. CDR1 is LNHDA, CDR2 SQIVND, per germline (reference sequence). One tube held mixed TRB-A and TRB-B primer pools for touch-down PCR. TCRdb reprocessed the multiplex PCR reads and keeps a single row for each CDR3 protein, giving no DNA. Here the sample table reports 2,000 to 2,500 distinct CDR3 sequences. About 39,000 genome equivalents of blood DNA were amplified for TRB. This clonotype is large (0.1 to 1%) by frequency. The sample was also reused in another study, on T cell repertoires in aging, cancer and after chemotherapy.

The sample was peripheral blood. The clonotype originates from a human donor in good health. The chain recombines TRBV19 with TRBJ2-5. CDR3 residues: CASSIDGRTKETQYF.